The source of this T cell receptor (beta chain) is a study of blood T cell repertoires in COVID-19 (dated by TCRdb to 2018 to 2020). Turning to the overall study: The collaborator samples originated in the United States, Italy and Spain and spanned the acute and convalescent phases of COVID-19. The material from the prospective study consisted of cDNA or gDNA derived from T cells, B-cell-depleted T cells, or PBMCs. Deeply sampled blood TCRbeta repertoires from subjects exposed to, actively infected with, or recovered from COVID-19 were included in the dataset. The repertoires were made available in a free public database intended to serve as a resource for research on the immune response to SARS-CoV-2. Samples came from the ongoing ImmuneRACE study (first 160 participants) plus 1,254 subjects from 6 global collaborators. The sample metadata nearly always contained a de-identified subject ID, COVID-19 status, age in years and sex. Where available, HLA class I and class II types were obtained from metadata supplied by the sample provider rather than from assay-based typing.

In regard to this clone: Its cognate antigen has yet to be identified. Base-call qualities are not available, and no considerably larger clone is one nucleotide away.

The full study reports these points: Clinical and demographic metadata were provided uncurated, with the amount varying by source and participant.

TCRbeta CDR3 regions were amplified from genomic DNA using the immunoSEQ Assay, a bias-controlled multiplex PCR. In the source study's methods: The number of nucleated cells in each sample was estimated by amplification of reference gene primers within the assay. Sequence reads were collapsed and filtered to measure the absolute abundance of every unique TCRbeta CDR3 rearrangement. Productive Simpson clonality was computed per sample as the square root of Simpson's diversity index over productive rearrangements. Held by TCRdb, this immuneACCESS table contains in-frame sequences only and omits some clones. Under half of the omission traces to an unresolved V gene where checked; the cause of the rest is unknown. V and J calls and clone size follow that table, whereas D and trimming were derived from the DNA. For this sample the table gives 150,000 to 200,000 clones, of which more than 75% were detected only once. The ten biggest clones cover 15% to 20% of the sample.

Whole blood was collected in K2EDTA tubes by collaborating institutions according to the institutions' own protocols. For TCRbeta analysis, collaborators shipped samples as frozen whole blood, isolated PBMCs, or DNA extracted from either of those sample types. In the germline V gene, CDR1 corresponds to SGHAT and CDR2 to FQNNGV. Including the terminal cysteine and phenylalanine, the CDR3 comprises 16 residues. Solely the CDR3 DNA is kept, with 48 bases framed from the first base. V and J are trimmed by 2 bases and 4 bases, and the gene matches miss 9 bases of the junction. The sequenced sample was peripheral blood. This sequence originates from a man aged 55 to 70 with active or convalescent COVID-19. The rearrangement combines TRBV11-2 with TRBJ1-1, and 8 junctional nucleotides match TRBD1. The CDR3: CASSLLGTGQGTEAFF. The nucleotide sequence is TGTGCCAGCAGCTTATTAGGGACAGGTCAGGGCACTGAAGCTTTCTTT.